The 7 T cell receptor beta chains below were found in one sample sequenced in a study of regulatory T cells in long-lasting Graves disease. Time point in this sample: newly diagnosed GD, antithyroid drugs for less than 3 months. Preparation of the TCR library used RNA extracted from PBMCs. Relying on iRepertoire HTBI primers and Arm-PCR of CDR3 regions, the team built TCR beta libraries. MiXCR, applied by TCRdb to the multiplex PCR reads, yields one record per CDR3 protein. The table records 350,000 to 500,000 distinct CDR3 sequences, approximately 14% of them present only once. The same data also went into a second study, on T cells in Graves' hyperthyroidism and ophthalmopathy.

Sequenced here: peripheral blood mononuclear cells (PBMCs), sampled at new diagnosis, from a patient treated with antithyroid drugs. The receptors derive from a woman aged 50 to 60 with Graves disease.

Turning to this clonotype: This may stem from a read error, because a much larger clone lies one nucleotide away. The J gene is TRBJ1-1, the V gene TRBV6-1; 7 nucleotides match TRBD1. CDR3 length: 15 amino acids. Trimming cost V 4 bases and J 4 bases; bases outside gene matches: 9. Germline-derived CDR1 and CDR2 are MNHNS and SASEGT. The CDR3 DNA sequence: TGTGCCAGCAGTGCCGAAAAGGGGGCGGGCACTGAAGCTTTCTTT. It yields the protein CASSAEKGAGTEAFF.

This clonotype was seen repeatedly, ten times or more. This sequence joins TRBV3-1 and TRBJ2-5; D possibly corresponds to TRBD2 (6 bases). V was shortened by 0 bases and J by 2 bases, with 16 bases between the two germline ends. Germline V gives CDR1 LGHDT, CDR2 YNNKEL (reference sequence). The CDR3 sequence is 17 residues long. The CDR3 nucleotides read TGTGCCAGCAGCCAAGATTGGAATAGCGGAACTCAAGAGACCCAGTACTTC. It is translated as CASSQDWNSGTQETQYF.

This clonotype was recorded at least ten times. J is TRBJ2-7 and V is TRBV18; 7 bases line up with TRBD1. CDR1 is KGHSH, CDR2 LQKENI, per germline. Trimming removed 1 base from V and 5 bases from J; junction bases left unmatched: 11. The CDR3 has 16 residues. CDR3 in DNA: TGTGCCAGCTCACCACTTAACAGGGGCCTTCCTAACGAGCAGTACTTC. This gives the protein CASSPLNRGLPNEQYF. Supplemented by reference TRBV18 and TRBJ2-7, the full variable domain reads NAGVMQNPRHLVRRRGQEARLRCSPMKGHSHVYWYRQLPEEGLKFMVYLQKENIIDESGMPKERFSAEFPKEGPSILRIQQVVRGDSAAYFCASSPLNRGLPNEQYFGPGTRLTVT.

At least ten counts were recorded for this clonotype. Written as DNA, the CDR3 is TGTGCCTGGAGGGGACTAGCGGGAGGGTACGAGCAGTACTTC. This sequence encodes CAWRGLAGGYEQYF. V usage is TRBV30 and J usage is TRBJ2-7; 16 bases line up with TRBD2. The ends lost 3 bases at V and 4 bases at J; junction bases unmatched: 0. Germline V CDR1 and CDR2: GTSNPN, SVGIG (reference sequence). The CDR3 is made up of 14 amino acids.

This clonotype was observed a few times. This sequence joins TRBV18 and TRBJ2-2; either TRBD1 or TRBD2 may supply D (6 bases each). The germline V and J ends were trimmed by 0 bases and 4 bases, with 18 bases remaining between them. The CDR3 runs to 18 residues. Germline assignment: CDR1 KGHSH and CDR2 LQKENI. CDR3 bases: TGTGCCAGCTCACCACCCAAGGGGGGAGATGGAGGCACCGGGGAGCTGTTTTTT. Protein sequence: CASSPPKGGDGGTGELFF. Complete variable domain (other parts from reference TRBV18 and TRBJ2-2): NAGVMQNPRHLVRRRGQEARLRCSPMKGHSHVYWYRQLPEEGLKFMVYLQKENIIDESGMPKERFSAEFPKEGPSILRIQQVVRGDSAAYFCASSPPKGGDGGTGELFFGEGSRLTVL.

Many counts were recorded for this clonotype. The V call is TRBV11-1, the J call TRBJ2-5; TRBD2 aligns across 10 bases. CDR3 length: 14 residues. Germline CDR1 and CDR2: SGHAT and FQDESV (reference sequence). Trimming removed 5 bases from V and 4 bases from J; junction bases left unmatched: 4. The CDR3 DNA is TGTGCCAGCAGCCCGGGACTAGCGCGAGAGACCCAGTACTTC. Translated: CASSPGLARETQYF.

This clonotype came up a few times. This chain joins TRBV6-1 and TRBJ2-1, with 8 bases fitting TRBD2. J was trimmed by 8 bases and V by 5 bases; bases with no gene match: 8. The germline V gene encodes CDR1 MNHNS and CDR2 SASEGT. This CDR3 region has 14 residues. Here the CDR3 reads CASSTSGSGYEQFF. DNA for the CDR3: TGTGCCAGCAGTACAAGCGGGAGTGGGTATGAGCAGTTCTTC.